The following is a T cell receptor beta chain sequence with its context. Which antigen it targets is not known. Nothing much larger sits one base from this clone, and base qualities are not available. The data were obtained in a study of control samples from healthy donors and cancer patients (dated by TCRdb to 2020 to 2021). The CDR1 and CDR2 encoded by the germline V gene are SQVTM and ANQGSEA. From the cysteine up to the phenylalanine, the CDR3 has a length of 14 residues. The read is trimmed to its CDR3 DNA, 42 bases read in frame from base 1. V trim: 4 bases; J trim: 1 base; unmatched bases: 6. Library method: the immunoSEQ multiplex PCR assay. The immuneACCESS repertoire file appears here via TCRdb, limited to in-frame rearrangements. These files lack a portion of the clones; in checked studies, under half of the deficit traces to unresolved V genes, and the cause of the others is not known. For this sample there are around 55,000 clones; nearly 90% appear just once. 3% to 4% of the sample belongs to the ten largest clones.

The TCR sequence derives from a man aged 45-65 years in good health. The chain couples TRBV29-1 to TRBJ1-1, with 7 bases aligning to TRBD1. Sequenced: blood. The DNA sequence reads TGCAGCGTTGTGAGACAGGGTGGGAACACTGAAGCTTTCTTT. It encodes CSVVRQGGNTEAFF.